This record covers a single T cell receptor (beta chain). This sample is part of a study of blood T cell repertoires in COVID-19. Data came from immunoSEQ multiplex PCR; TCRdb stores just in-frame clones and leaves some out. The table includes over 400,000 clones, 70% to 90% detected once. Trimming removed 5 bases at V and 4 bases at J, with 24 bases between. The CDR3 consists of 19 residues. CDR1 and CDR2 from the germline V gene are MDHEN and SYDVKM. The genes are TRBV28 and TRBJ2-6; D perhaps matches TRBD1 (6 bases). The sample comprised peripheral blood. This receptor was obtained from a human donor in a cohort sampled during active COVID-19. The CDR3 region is CASSHRVMDLLGGANVLTF. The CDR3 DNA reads TGTGCCAGCAGTCACAGGGTTATGGACCTTTTAGGGGGGGCCAACGTCCTGACTTTC. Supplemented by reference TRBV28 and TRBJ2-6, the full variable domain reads DVKVTQSSRYLVKRTGEKVFLECVQDMDHENMFWYRQDPGLGLRLIYFSYDVKMKEKGDIPEGYSVSREKKERFSLILESASTNQTSMYLCASSHRVMDLLGGANVLTFGAGSRLTVL.